This TCR beta chain derives from a study of blood T cells in healthy people across ages (dated by TCRdb to the mid-2010s). Describing the broader study: In model experiments, template switching captured roughly one uniquely barcoded TCR beta cDNA molecule for every two T cells. Age-related changes in TCR beta repertoire diversity were measured in the study by deep sequencing normalized with unique cDNA molecular identifiers. Four age groups were formed from the donors: young (average approximately 15 years), middle-aged (approximately 39), aged (62) and long-lived (approximately 80). To avoid experimental bias, donors of different ages were randomly spread across the sequencing lanes. The study analyzed two additional independent replicas of 1 million unique cDNA reads from the same blood draw for two donors, one aged 18 to 29 and one aged 80 or older. The research as a whole found: As age increased, observed TCR beta diversity per million T cells dropped in a roughly linear way, and a significant reduction was already evident by age 40. Bulk unsorted PBMC profiling prevented conclusive comparison of naive and antigen-experienced compartments. Compared with the aged group, the long-lived group had more naive CD4+ T cells, fewer expanded clones and increased TCR diversity, suggesting age selection. Observed TCR beta diversity correlated strongly with the percentage of naive T cells measured by flow cytometry. The CMV infection status of donors was not known, potentially confounding age-related changes in expanded clonotypes. Estimates of total diversity from one million sequenced T cells were regarded as lower bounds and underestimates.

V loses 4 bases, J loses 8 bases, and the germline ends lie 18 bases apart. Reading the germline V gene (reference sequence) gives CDR1 SGHKS and CDR2 YYEKEE. Inclusive of the bounding cysteine and phenylalanine, the CDR3 is 14 residues long. The retained sequence is limited to the CDR3, 42 bases, with the frame set at the first base. Systemically healthy Caucasian individuals from Russia, around 39 in total and aged about 6 to 100 years, were included as donors. Each donor gave ten milliliters of peripheral blood, collected into EDTA-treated Vacutainer tubes. Ficoll-Paque density-gradient centrifugation was used to isolate PBMCs, with at least 6 million per sample. Trizol reagent was used to extract total RNA from PBMCs, with at least 5 micrograms per sample. For every donor, an aliquot of PBMCs went through flow cytometry to measure the percentages of naive CD45RAhigh/CD27high T cells. In this sample, this clonotype turned up a few times. The specificity of this receptor is unknown. There are no base qualities to consult, and no much larger clone falls within one base.

Libraries were prepared through 5' RACE. A second PCR of roughly 6 to 12 cycles was run with a J-beta primer mix and a sample-barcoded 5' primer. A unique molecular identifier was introduced onto each TCR beta cDNA molecule by a template-switch 5' adaptor carrying 12 random nucleotides. At least 2.5 million CDR3-containing paired-end reads were obtained from each sample. First-strand cDNA synthesis was performed from all RNA using the Mint cDNA synthesis kit, with priming by a TRBC-specific oligonucleotide. After uracil-DNA glycosylase treatment, a first 18-cycle PCR used universal primers M1SS and BC2_uni_R on all cDNA. The authors processed their data as follows. Normalization of each sample was performed by random selection of 1 million high-quality reads, each carrying a distinct molecular identifier. Instead of being binned into consensus sequences, reads that shared molecular identifiers were thrown out. MiTCR, with a Q25 quality threshold and the strictest error-elimination algorithm, was used for CDR3 identification, clonotype clustering and error correction. A nonparametric unseen species model using Euler transformation provided a lower-bound estimate of total TCR beta diversity. TCRdb reworked the public reads: Q25 trimming with fastp, MiXCR clone assembly, productive beta chains retained. Entries are consolidated by CDR3 protein sequence, retaining the most common genes and DNA. The V and J calls follow TCRdb's processing rather than the paper's. Present in this sample are approximately 2,000,000 distinct CDR3 sequences, about 39% of which were seen just once. The ten largest clones capture around 23% of the sample.

Here the chain combines TRBV5-5 and TRBJ1-2; the D gene is possibly TRBD1, with 5 bases matching. The TCR originated in a human donor in good health. The sample comprised blood. The CDR3 has the sequence CASSPVGGTEGYTF. The nucleotides are TGTGCCAGCAGCCCCGTCGGGGGAACTGAGGGCTACACCTTC.